The source of this TCR beta chain is a study of identical twins. CDR3 size: 17 residues. Per germline, CDR1 SGDLS and CDR2 YYNGEE. V shed 4 bases, J shed 4 bases, and the junction held 11 bases outside the gene matches. MiXCR was run by TCRdb on the 5' RACE reads, yielding one entry per CDR3 protein. This sample yields 250,000 to 300,000 distinct CDR3 sequences, of which 8.5% to 9.5% are seen a single time; approximately 6.6% belongs to the top ten. This sample also appeared in a second study, on yellow fever vaccine responses in identical twins.

The chain links TRBV9 to TRBJ2-1; TRBD1 agrees at 10 bases. The sequence was collected from a woman aged 18-29 years in good health. The material sequenced was CD8+ T cells sorted from blood. CDR3 nucleotides: TGTGCCAGCAGCACACTAAGTGGGGACAGGGGTTACAATGAGCAGTTCTTC. This sequence encodes CASSTLSGDRGYNEQFF.